These 3 T cell receptor beta chains came from one sample sequenced in a study of human T cells and chemical hapten exposure. From the RACE reads, TCRdb called clonotypes with MiXCR, one entry per CDR3 protein. This table has around 110,000 distinct CDR3 sequences, about 11% appearing once. Indicated time point: patch test 3, about 24 weeks after DPC sensitization. Sample treatment: therapeutic diphenylcyclopropenone sensitization with weekly scalp DPC. Sample: whole blood, taken in connection with sensitization to the hapten diphenylcyclopropenone (DPC). These receptors all stem from a woman aged 45-60 years with alopecia areata. Some clones in this sample may be carry-over from other donors' samples.

This chain connects TRBV4-3 to TRBJ2-3, with TRBD2 matching over 9 bases. Germline values: CDR1 LGHNA, CDR2 YSLEER. V was pared by 0 bases and J by 5 bases, with 6 bases of the junction left unmatched. The CDR3 runs 16 residues. DNA for the CDR3: TGCGCCAGCAGCCAAGATAGCGCGGGAGGGTTAGATACGCAGTATTTT. This codes for CASSQDSAGGLDTQYF.

This clonotype was seen at least ten times. The rearrangement uses TRBV28 and TRBJ2-7; TRBD2 matches 7 bases. Germline-derived CDR1 and CDR2 are MDHEN and SYDVKM. The V segment lost 7 bases and the J segment 5 bases; nucleotides outside the gene matches: 11. CDR3 length: 14 amino acids. The CDR3 DNA is TGTGCCAGCACTGAGGGCGGGAGATCAGACGAGCAGTACTTC. This sequence encodes CASTEGGRSDEQYF. The entire variable domain, with the rest obtained from reference TRBV28 and TRBJ2-7, is as follows: DVKVTQSSRYLVKRTGEKVFLECVQDMDHENMFWYRQDPGLGLRLIYFSYDVKMKEKGDIPEGYSVSREKKERFSLILESASTNQTSMYLCASTEGGRSDEQYFGPGTRLTVT.

In this sample, this clonotype turned up a few times. A read error may produce the germline difference seen at one junction end. This chain uses TRBV27 with TRBJ1-2, with D possibly TRBD1 on 6 matching bases. CDR3 length equals 15 residues. Germline V gene lookup returns CDR1 MNHEY and CDR2 SMNVEV (reference sequence). The CDR3 sequence: CASTLRRGTWDGYTF. CDR3 nucleotide sequence: TGTGCCAGCACTTTACGAAGGGGGACTTGGGATGGCTACACCTTC.